This is a list of T cell receptor beta chains from one sample in a study of technical replicates of blood from a handful of donors. Assay used: immunoSEQ multiplex PCR; TCRdb lists only in-frame clones, some missing. The sample carries about 71,000 clones, roughly 92% recorded once. The sequenced sample consisted of T cells isolated from PBMCs. The receptors were gathered from a human donor in good health. Both conserved end residues are part of each CDR3. A D gene is named only where the DNA matches it firmly. Only part of the rows carry a size: once, few, many, or a class if the clone is expanded.

d_call	v_call	j_call	clone_size	cdr3_aa	cdr3_nt
TRBD1	TRBV2	TRBJ1-4	.	CASRDRGEATNEKLFF	TGTGCCAGCAGGGACAGGGGGGAGGCAACTAATGAAAAACTGTTTTTT
TRBD1	TRBV7-2	TRBJ1-5	few	CASSIQGNGDQPQHF	TGTGCCAGCAGCATACAGGGGAATGGGGATCAGCCCCAGCATTTT
TRBD1	TRBV5-4	TRBJ1-4	.	CASSSTGTNEKLFF	TGTGCCAGCAGCTCGACAGGGACTAATGAAAAACTGTTTTTT
.	TRBV4-2	TRBJ1-1	.	CASSPGLGDTEAFF	TGTGCCAGCAGCCCGGGCCTAGGGGACACTGAAGCTTTCTTT
TRBD1	TRBV9	TRBJ1-4	.	CASSSGQVYSNEKLFF	TGTGCCAGCAGCTCGGGACAGGTGTACTCTAATGAAAAACTGTTTTTT
.	TRBV5-1	TRBJ1-4	.	CASSLTWATEKLFF	TGCGCCAGCAGCTTAACCTGGGCGACGGAAAAACTGTTTTTT
.	TRBV7-7	TRBJ2-2	.	CASTGGTGITGELFF	TGTGCTAGCACGGGGGGGACAGGGATCACCGGGGAGCTGTTTTTT
TRBD1	TRBV27	TRBJ2-3	.	CASRLMGQGTTSTDTQYF	TGTGCCAGCAGATTAATGGGACAGGGGACAACTAGCACAGATACGCAGTATTTT
.	TRBV18	TRBJ2-2	.	CASSPLPGQGYTGELFF	TGTGCCAGCTCACCATTGCCGGGGCAGGGGTACACCGGGGAGCTGTTTTTT
TRBD1	TRBV30	TRBJ2-1	.	CAWSRDSNNEQFF	TGTGCCTGGAGTCGGGACAGCAACAATGAGCAGTTCTTC
.	TRBV19	TRBJ1-4	.	CASSHPARADEKLFF	TGTGCCAGTAGTCACCCCGCCAGGGCCGATGAAAAACTGTTTTTT
.	TRBV10-3	TRBJ2-3	.	CASKTETDTDTQYF	TGTGCCTCCAAGACTGAAACCGACACAGATACGCAGTATTTT